The T cell receptor (beta chain) described here comes from a study of blood T cell repertoires in COVID-19. Germline assignment: CDR1 MNHEY and CDR2 SMNVEV (reference sequence). The CDR3 sequence is 17 residues long. V was clipped by 5 bases and J by 7 bases, with 26 bases between them. In the original analysis: Nucleated cell number was recorded as an estimate derived from reference gene primer amplification. TCRdb's copy holds only in-frame clones and misses some; the assay was immunoSEQ multiplex PCR. The V and J calls and clone size come from that table; D and trimming were worked out from the DNA. The sample shows about 240,000 clones, roughly nine tenths of them seen only once.

This receptor was identified in a man between 60 and 70 years old with acute or convalescent COVID-19. Sequencing was done on a sample of peripheral blood. The chain employs TRBV27 and TRBJ1-2; TRBD1 might be the D (5 bases). CDR3 protein: CASSPQGPGFVGSGYTF. DNA for the CDR3: TGTGCCAGCAGTCCCCAGGGTCCTGGTTTCGTAGGGTCTGGCTACACCTTC.